The clone carrying this T cell receptor beta chain came up many times. Germline CDR1 reads MNHEY; CDR2 reads SVGEGT. V lost 0 bases to trimming and J lost 4 bases, with 13 bases between them. The CDR3 runs to 15 residues. The sample belongs to a study of human T cells and chemical hapten exposure. The sample's time point: patch test 2, 6 weeks after DPC sensitization. Treatment defined: therapeutic diphenylcyclopropenone sensitization with weekly scalp DPC. MiXCR was run by TCRdb on the RACE reads, yielding one entry per CDR3 protein. The data contain tens of thousands of distinct CDR3 sequences, roughly 10% of them singletons.

This TCR was sampled from a man aged 25-45 years with alopecia areata. Some clones in this sample may be carry-over from other donors' samples. The J gene is TRBJ2-7, the V gene TRBV6-2 or TRBV6-3, with a tentative D call TRBD1 (6 bases). Sequences were derived from whole blood, sampled in connection with sensitization to the hapten diphenylcyclopropenone (DPC). This CDR3 is CASSYSDVTGYEQYF. The CDR3 bases are TGTGCCAGCAGTTACTCTGATGTGACAGGATACGAGCAGTACTTC.